The 13 T cell receptor beta chains given below trace back to one sample, sequenced in a study of glioma-infiltrating T cells after dendritic cell vaccination. Profiled with immunoSEQ multiplex PCR; TCRdb holds only in-frame clones, not every one. The sample lists fewer than 75,000 clones, 80% to 85% occurring once. The sample here was blood, taken before dendritic cell vaccination. The receptor set was obtained from a human donor with glioblastoma.

The J gene is TRBJ1-2, the V gene TRBV2; 7 positions match TRBD1. With V trimmed by 7 bases and J by 5 bases, 13 bases remained unmatched. Germline-derived CDR1 and CDR2 are SNHLY and FYNNEI. The CDR3 is 15 amino acids. CDR3 protein: CASTNSSTGLYGYTF. For the CDR3, the DNA is TGTGCCAGCACCAACTCTTCGACAGGGCTATATGGCTACACCTTC.

The chain joins TRBV19 to TRBJ1-6; unclear D gene. V was trimmed by 4 bases and J by 2 bases, leaving 9 bases between them. This CDR3 spans 15 amino acids. The germline V gene has CDR1 LNHDA and CDR2 SQIVND (reference sequence). CDR3: CASSSRGTYNSPLHF. In nucleotides, the CDR3 is TGTGCCAGTAGTAGCCGAGGGACCTATAATTCACCCCTCCACTTT.

This chain joins TRBV6-6 and TRBJ2-7; weak D call: TRBD2 (5 bases). V was clipped by 5 bases and J by 7 bases, with 21 bases between them. The CDR3 runs to 15 residues. Germline assignment: CDR1 MNHNY and CDR2 SVGAGI (reference sequence). The CDR3 DNA follows: TGTGCCAGCAGTCTAACCTCGGGATCCCCGGGGGAGCAGTACTTC. It translates to CASSLTSGSPGEQYF.

For the CDR3, the DNA is TGTGCCAGCAGCCCGCGGGGGGGCGGGGAGACCCAGTACTTC. The encoded protein is CASSPRGGGETQYF. This chain connects TRBV5-4 to TRBJ2-5, with TRBD2 matching 9 bases. The CDR3 is made up of 14 amino acids. Trimming took 4 bases from V and 5 from J; bases not matched to a gene: 6. CDR1 is SGHNT, CDR2 YYREEE, per germline (reference sequence).

The chain is built from TRBV5-6 and TRBJ1-2, with D uncertain. Trimming removed 0 bases from V and 7 bases from J, with 16 bases in between. CDR1 and CDR2 (germline): SGHDT, YYEEEE. This CDR3 contains 15 residues. CDR3: CASSLAQPRGSGYTF. The CDR3 coding sequence is TGTGCCAGCAGCTTGGCCCAGCCCCGCGGGAGTGGCTACACCTTC.

The V gene is TRBV11-1, the J gene TRBJ1-1, with a tentative D call TRBD1 (5 bases). V lost 4 bases, J lost 11 bases, and 14 bases lay in between. The CDR3 spans 12 residues. From germline, CDR1 is SGHAT and CDR2 FQDESV (reference sequence). For the CDR3, the DNA is TGTGCCAGCAGCTATCAGGGTGTGACCGCTTTCTTT. It translates to CASSYQGVTAFF.

V usage is TRBV20-1 and J usage is TRBJ2-7; D unclear. Trimming shortened V by 0 bases and J by 6 bases, and 6 bases separated the two germline ends. Germline V gives CDR1 DFQATT, CDR2 SNEGSKA (reference sequence). The CDR3 runs to 11 residues. The CDR3 DNA reads TGCAGTGCTAGAGATTCCGGCGAGCAGTACTTC. Protein product: CSARDSGEQYF.

The gene calls are TRBV4-1 and TRBJ1-6; possible D gene TRBD1, 5 bases. V dropped 2 bases and J dropped 7 bases, with 15 bases sitting between them. Germline assignment: CDR1 MGHRA and CDR2 YSYEKL. The CDR3 length is 16 residues. The CDR3 bases are TGCGCCAGCAGCCAATTAGGGGCGTCCTGGAATTCACCCCTCCACTTT. Translation: CASSQLGASWNSPLHF.

The rearrangement joins TRBV19 to TRBJ2-7, with TRBD2 as a possible D gene (6 bases). This CDR3 is built from 13 residues. V gave up 6 bases and J gave up 0 bases, with 9 bases separating them. The V gene's germline CDR1 is LNHDA and CDR2 SQIVND (reference sequence). The chain's CDR3 is CASSLGGSYEQYF. The CDR3 coding sequence is TGTGCCAGTAGCCTCGGGGGCTCCTACGAGCAGTACTTC.

This chain joins TRBV29-1 and TRBJ2-7, with TRBD1 matching over 8 bases. The CDR3 sequence is 16 residues long. V shed 7 bases, J shed 1 base, and the junction held 15 bases outside the gene matches. Germline V gives CDR1 SQVTM, CDR2 ANQGSEA. CDR3 loop: CSARGLQGAGSYEQYF. In nucleotides, the CDR3 is TGCAGCGCCAGAGGGTTGCAGGGGGCGGGATCCTACGAGCAGTACTTC.

This clone was observed a few times. CDR3 in DNA: TGTGCCAGCAGCGCATCCGGGACAGAAAATGAAAAACTGTTTTTT. Residues: CASSASGTENEKLFF. The chain carries TRBV9 and TRBJ1-4; 7 bases fit TRBD1. With V trimmed by 3 bases and J by 5 bases, 7 bases remained unmatched. Germline V CDR1 and CDR2: SGDLS, YYNGEE. The CDR3 contains 15 residues.

This chain links TRBV28 with TRBJ2-1, with D possibly being TRBD1 (5 bases). Trimming took 6 bases from V and 0 from J, leaving 12 bases between them. Germline V gene data show CDR1 as MDHEN and CDR2 as SYDVKM. This CDR3 is 15 amino acids long. This CDR3 reads CASSNPTASYNEQFF. In DNA form, the CDR3 reads TGTGCCAGCAGCAACCCGACAGCCTCCTACAATGAGCAGTTCTTC.

This rearrangement joins TRBV18 to TRBJ2-5; 10 bases are a match to TRBD1. The DNA matches TRBJ2-7 better at its end, which makes the J call doubtful. Germline CDR1 and CDR2: KGHSH and LQKENI. The CDR3 spans 14 residues. This CDR3 is CASSSGTGVDEQYF. The CDR3 DNA is TGTGCCAGCTCTTCCGGGACAGGGGTGGACGAGCAGTACTTC.